This T cell receptor beta chain emerged from a study of blood T cell repertoires in COVID-19. Looking at the study overall: The cDNA or gDNA used as material had been derived from T cells, B-cell-depleted T cells, or PBMCs.

Data came from immunoSEQ multiplex PCR; TCRdb stores just in-frame clones and leaves some out. The data contain 350,000 to 450,000 clones, roughly 90% of them singletons. People in the exposed group encountered a COVID-19 case within 2 weeks before entering the study. Germline loops: CDR1 SGHVS, CDR2 FNYEAQ. After removal of 4 bases from V and 6 bases from J, the junction contained 14 bases not matched to a gene. The CDR3 sequence is 18 residues long. The sequenced sample consisted of PBMCs or T cells enriched from blood (not recorded which). The chain combines TRBV7-6 with TRBJ1-6; TRBD1 matches at 8 bases. This TCR was sampled from a woman aged 18 to 35 who had been exposed to COVID-19. The CDR3 DNA reads TGTGCCAGCAGCTATGGTGGGACAGGTGTGGGGTCTAATTCACCCCTCCACTTT. It translates to CASSYGGTGVGSNSPLHF.